What follows describes a single T cell receptor (beta chain). Its antigen remains unknown. This specimen comes from a study of cytomegalovirus exposure and HLA in healthy donors. General study results and limits: Prediction of most subjects' HLA-A and HLA-B alleles by TCR beta sequences was reportedly accurate. In a later analysis, a missense DCLRE1C variant was linked to TCR beta V- and J-gene trimming.

This CDR3 is 16 amino acids long. The V end lost 5 bases, the J end lost 2 bases, and 16 bases lay between the germline ends. Per germline, CDR1 SGHAT and CDR2 FQNNGV. A multiplex PCR was run with 60 Vbeta primers and 13 Jbeta primers. Profiled with immunoSEQ multiplex PCR; TCRdb holds only in-frame clones, not every one. The sample lists 190,000 or so clones, more than 65% occurring once. Sequenced material: PBMCs. V gene TRBV11-2 combines with J gene TRBJ2-1, with TRBD2 as a possible D gene (7 bases). The sequence came from a girl aged 5-17 years in good health and CMV-seropositive. The CDR3 nucleotides read TGTGCCAGCAGCCCCTCCCGGGGGGCTACCTACAATGAGCAGTTCTTC. Translated: CASSPSRGATYNEQFF.